This T cell receptor beta chain was obtained from a study of beta chain features in type 1 diabetes. Study-level results: Moderate but significant shortening of TCRB CDR3s was recorded in all four CD4+ subsets from Type 1 diabetes patients. Still unanswered here is whether HLA type influences TCRB rearrangement. A pattern of fewer insertions and more deletions at VDJ junctions was seen in type 1 diabetes patients.

Of the isolated RNA, all was reverse transcribed, and so the sequenced material was expressed TCRB transcripts. The data were produced by immunoSEQ multiplex PCR, yet TCRdb's version contains in-frame clones alone and is incomplete. Of 150,000 to 170,000 clones in the sample, approximately 8.1% were seen once. Of note for this clone: Its antigen is unknown.

Sequencing input: central memory CD4+ T cells from blood. This TCR was recovered from a man younger than 30 in good health.

CDR3 region: CAISELDTSFEQYF. The CDR3 DNA follows: TGTGCCATCAGTGAGCTTGATACGAGCTTCGAGCAGTACTTC. This chain links TRBV10-3 with TRBJ2-5; D not certain. Near its end, the DNA agrees better with TRBJ2-7, so the J call may be wrong. Germline CDR1 and CDR2: ENHRY and SYGVKD. The CDR3 extends over 14 amino acids.